The T cell receptor (beta chain) under discussion was sequenced for a study of control samples from healthy donors and cancer patients. The protocol was immunoSEQ multiplex PCR, while the TCRdb copy is restricted to in-frame clones and leaves out a portion. The sample lists 75,000 to 100,000 clones, roughly 86% occurring once. Sequencing used blood. The TCR sequence derives from a woman aged 50 to 65 in good health.

CDR3 protein: CASNTQGLRGYTF. The DNA for the CDR3 is TGTGCCAGCAATACCCAGGGCCTTCGGGGCTACACCTTC. The V and J genes are TRBV2 and TRBJ1-2; maybe TRBD1 (5 bases). Per the germline V gene, CDR1 is SNHLY and CDR2 is FYNNEI. The CDR3 runs 13 residues. The V and J ends lost 7 bases and 8 bases respectively, with 17 bases between them.